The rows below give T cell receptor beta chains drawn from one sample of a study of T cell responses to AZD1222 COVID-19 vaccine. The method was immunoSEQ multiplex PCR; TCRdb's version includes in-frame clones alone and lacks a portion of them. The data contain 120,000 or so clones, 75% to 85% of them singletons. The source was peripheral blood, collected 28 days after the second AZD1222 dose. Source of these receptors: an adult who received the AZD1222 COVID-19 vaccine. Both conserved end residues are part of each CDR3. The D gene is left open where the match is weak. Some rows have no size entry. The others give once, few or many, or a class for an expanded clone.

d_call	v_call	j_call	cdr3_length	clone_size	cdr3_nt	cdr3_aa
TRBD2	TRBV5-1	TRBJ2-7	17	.	TGCGCCAGCAGCCCGGGGACCGGGACTAGCGGGGGGGCCGAGCAGTACTTC	CASSPGTGTSGGAEQYF
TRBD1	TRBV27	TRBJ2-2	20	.	TGTGCCAGCAGTTTTTCGGCTCCGGGACAGGGGAACGCGAACACCGGGGAGCTGTTTTTT	CASSFSAPGQGNANTGELFF
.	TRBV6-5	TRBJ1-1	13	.	TGTGCCAGCAGGTGGACACTGAACACTGAAGCTTTCTTT	CASRWTLNTEAFF
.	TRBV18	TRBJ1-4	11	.	TGTGCCAGTACAGGGAATGAAAAACTGTTTTTT	CASTGNEKLFF
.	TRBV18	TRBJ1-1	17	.	TGTGCCAGCTCACCCTCACCCGCGAGCCTGGGGAACACTGAAGCTTTCTTT	CASSPSPASLGNTEAFF
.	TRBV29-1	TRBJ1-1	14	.	TGCAGCGTTACGGGGAGCAGCATGAACACTGAAGCTTTCTTT	CSVTGSSMNTEAFF
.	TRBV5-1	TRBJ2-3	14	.	TGCGCCAGCAGCTTTGGCGGGGTAACAGATACGCAGTATTTT	CASSFGGVTDTQYF
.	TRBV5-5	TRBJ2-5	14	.	TGTGCCAGCAGCTTGGGGGCGCGCCAAGAGACCCAGTACTTC	CASSLGARQETQYF
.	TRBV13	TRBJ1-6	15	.	TGTGCCAGCAGCTCTCTAGGTGGGTCTAATTCACCCCTCCACTTT	CASSSLGGSNSPLHF
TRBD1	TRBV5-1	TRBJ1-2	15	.	TGCGCCAGCAGTACAGGGGCTCAATCTAACTATGGCTACACCTTC	CASSTGAQSNYGYTF
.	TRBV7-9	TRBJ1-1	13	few	TGTGCCAGCCTAGGCGAAGGGTCCACTGAAGCTTTCTTT	CASLGEGSTEAFF
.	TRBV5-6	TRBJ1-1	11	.	TGTGCCAGCAGCTTGTTATCGGAAGCTTTCTTT	CASSLLSEAFF
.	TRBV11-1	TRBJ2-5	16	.	TGTGCCAGCAGCTTAGACTCGCGGGGAGTCCAAGAGACCCAGTACTTC	CASSLDSRGVQETQYF
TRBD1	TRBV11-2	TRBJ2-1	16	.	TGTGCCAGCAGCTCTTTACAGGGGTTCGGTTACAATGAGCAGTTCTTC	CASSSLQGFGYNEQFF
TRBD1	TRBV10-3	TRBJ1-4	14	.	TGTGCCATCAGTCGGGACAGGCCCGCCGAAAAACTGTTTTTT	CAISRDRPAEKLFF
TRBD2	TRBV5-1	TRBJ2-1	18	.	TGCGCCAGCAGCAGCCAACTTTCCGGGACTAGCGGGTACAATGAGCAGTTCTTC	CASSSQLSGTSGYNEQFF
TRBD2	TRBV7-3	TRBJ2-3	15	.	TGTGCCAGCAGCTTATTCGCGCTAGCGGGGGGCTGGCAGTATTTT	CASSLFALAGGWQYF
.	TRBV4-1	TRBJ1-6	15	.	TGCGCCAGCAGCCAATCTATATATGAGAATTCACCCCTCCACTTT	CASSQSIYENSPLHF
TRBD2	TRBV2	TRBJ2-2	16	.	TGTGCCAGCAGGGGACCGGGACTAGCTTCCACCGGGGAGCTGTTTTTT	CASRGPGLASTGELFF
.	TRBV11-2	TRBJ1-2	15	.	TGTGCCAGCAGCTTAGGGACGAAGCAGGGCTATGGCTACACCTTC	CASSLGTKQGYGYTF
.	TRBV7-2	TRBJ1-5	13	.	TGTGCCAGCAGCTCGAAGGACAATCAGCCCCAGCATTTT	CASSSKDNQPQHF
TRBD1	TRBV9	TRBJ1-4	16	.	TGTGCCAGCAGCGTGGCGGACAGGCTAACTAATGAAAAACTGTTTTTT	CASSVADRLTNEKLFF
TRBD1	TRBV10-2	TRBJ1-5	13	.	TGCGCCAGCACGGGACAGGGTTTTCAGCCCCAGCATTTT	CASTGQGFQPQHF